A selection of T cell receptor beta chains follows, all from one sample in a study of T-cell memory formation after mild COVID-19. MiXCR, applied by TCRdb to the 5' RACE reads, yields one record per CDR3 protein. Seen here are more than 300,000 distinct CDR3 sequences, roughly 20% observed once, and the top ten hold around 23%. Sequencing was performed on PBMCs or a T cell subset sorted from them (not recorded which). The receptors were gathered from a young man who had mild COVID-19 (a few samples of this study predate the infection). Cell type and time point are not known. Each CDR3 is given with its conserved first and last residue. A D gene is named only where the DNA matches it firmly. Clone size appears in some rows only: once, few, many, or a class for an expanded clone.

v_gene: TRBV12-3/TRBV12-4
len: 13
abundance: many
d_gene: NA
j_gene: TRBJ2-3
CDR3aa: CASSPRPGDTQYF
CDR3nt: TGTGCCAGCAGTCCACGCCCGGGGGATACGCAGTATTTT

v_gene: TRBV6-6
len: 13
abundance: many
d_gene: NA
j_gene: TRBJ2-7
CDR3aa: CASSRGGTYEQYF
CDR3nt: TGTGCCAGCAGCCGTGGGGGTACCTACGAGCAGTACTTC

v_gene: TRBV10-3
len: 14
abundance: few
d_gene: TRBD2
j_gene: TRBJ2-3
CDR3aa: CAISAAGGPGRQYF
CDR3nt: TGTGCCATCAGCGCCGCGGGGGGGCCCGGTAGGCAGTATTTT

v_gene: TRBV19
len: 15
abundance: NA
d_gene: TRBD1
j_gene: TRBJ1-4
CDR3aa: CASSRQGTAAEKLFF
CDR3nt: TGTGCCAGTAGTCGACAGGGCACAGCGGCAGAAAAACTGTTTTTT

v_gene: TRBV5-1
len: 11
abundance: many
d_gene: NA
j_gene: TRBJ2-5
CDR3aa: CASSGSETQYF
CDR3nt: TGCGCCAGCAGCGGTTCGGAGACCCAGTACTTC

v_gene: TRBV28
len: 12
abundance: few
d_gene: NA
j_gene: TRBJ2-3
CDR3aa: CASSVTTDTQYF
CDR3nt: TGTGCCAGCAGTGTTACCACAGATACGCAGTATTTT

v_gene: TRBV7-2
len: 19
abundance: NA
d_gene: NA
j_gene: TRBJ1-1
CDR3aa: CASSLPRSLTVTRRTEAFF
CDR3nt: TGTGCCAGCAGCTTGCCCCGATCTCTGACAGTCACAAGGCGGACTGAAGCTTTCTTT

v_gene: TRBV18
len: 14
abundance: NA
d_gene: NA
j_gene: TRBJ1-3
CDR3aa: CASSPGVSGNTIYF
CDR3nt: TGTGCCAGCTCACCCGGCGTCTCTGGAAACACCATATATTTT

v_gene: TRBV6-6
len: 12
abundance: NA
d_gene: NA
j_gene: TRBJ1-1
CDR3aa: CASSYYQEEAFF
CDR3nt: TGTGCCAGCAGTTACTACCAGGAAGAAGCTTTCTTT

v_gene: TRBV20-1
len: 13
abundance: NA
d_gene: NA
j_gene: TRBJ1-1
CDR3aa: CSARIQGTTEAFF
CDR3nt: TGCAGTGCTAGAATCCAGGGGACCACTGAAGCTTTCTTT

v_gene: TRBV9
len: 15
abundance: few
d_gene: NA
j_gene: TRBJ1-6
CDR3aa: CASSVESTWNSPLHF
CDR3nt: TGTGCCAGCAGCGTAGAGAGTACGTGGAATTCACCCCTCCACTTT